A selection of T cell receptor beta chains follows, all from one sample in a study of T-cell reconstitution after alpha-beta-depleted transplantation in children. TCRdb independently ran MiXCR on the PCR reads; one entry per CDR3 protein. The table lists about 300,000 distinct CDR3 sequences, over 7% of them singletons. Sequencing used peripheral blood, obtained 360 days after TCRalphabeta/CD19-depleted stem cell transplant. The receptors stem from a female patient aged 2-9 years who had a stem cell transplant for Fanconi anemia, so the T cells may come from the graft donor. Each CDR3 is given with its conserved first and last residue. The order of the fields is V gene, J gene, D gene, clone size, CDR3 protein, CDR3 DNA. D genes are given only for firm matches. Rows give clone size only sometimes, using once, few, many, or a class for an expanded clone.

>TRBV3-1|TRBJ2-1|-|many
CASSPGAEQFF
TGTGCCAGCAGCCCCGGGGCTGAGCAGTTCTTC
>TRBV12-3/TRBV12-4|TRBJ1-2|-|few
CASSLDGAYGYTF
TGTGCCAGCAGTTTAGACGGAGCCTATGGCTACACCTTC
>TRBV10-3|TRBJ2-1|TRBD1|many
CAISRTSTTGPYNEQFF
TGTGCCATCAGTAGAACTTCAACGACAGGGCCCTACAATGAGCAGTTCTTC
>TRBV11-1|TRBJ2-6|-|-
CASSYGGSTGSDIGANVLTF
TGTGCCAGCAGCTACGGGGGCTCGACAGGGTCGGATATTGGGGCCAACGTCCTGACTTTC
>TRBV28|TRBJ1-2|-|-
CASRVASVFLNYGYTF
TGTGCCAGTCGTGTGGCAAGCGTCTTTCTTAACTATGGCTACACCTTC
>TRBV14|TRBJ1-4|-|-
CASSQRSEKLFF
TGTGCCAGCAGCCAACGATCCGAAAAACTGTTTTTT
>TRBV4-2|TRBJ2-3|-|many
CASSQDPTESDTQYF
TGTGCCAGCAGCCAAGATCCGACAGAATCAGATACGCAGTATTTT
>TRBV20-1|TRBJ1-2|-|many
CSARGNFYGYTF
TGCAGTGCTAGAGGGAACTTCTATGGCTACACCTTC
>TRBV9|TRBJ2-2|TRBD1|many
CASSRDRNTGELFF
TGTGCCAGCAGCAGGGACAGGAACACCGGGGAGCTGTTTTTT
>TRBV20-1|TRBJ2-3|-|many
CSARVGSEGMDTQYF
TGCAGTGCTAGAGTAGGCTCCGAGGGTATGGATACGCAGTATTTT
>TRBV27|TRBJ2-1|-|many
CATASSYNEQFF
TGTGCTACTGCCAGCTCCTACAATGAGCAGTTCTTC
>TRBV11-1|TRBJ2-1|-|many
CASSRSDGRGDEQFF
TGTGCCAGCAGCAGATCGGACGGCCGGGGAGATGAGCAGTTCTTC
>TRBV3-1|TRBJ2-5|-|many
CASSLYVLETQYF
TGTGCCAGCAGCCTCTACGTCTTAGAGACCCAGTACTTC
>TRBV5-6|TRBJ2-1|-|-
CASSLAARTPSRDEQFF
TGTGCCAGCAGCTTGGCAGCTCGGACCCCGTCTCGGGATGAGCAGTTCTTC
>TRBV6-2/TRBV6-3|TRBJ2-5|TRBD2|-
CASSPVGGARETQYF
TGTGCCAGCAGTCCGGTCGGGGGGGCCCGGGAGACCCAGTACTTC
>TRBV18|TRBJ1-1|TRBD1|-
CASSPPPGQGEAFF
TGTGCCAGCTCACCACCCCCGGGACAGGGGGAAGCTTTCTTT
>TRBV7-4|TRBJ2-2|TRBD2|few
CASSFSGGATGELFF
TGTGCCAGCAGCTTTAGCGGGGGGGCGACCGGGGAGCTGTTTTTT
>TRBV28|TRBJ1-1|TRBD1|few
CASSPSGGWTEAFF
TGTGCCAGCAGCCCCTCAGGGGGATGGACTGAAGCTTTCTTT
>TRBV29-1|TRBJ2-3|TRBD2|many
CSVSGLAASADTQYF
TGCAGCGTTTCGGGACTAGCGGCATCAGCAGATACGCAGTATTTT
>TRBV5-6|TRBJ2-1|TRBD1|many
CASSTGVEQFF
TGTGCCAGCAGCACAGGGGTTGAGCAGTTCTTC
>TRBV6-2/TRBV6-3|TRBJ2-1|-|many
CASSYRAGSYNEQFF
TGTGCCAGCAGTTACAGGGCAGGTTCCTACAATGAGCAGTTCTTC
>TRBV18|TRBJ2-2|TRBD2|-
CASSPRGAGANTGELFF
TGTGCCAGCTCACCCCGGGGAGCGGGGGCGAACACCGGGGAGCTGTTTTTT
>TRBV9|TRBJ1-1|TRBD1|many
CASSPRQGTASTEAFF
TGTGCCAGCAGCCCCAGACAGGGAACGGCCTCCACTGAAGCTTTCTTT
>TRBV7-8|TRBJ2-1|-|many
CASRRSRASYNEQFF
TGTGCCAGCAGGAGAAGCCGGGCTTCCTACAATGAGCAGTTCTTC
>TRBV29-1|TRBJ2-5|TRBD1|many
CSVVGTGQETQYF
TGCAGCGTTGTGGGGACAGGTCAAGAGACCCAGTACTTC
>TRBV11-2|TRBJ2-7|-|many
CASRALGGREQYF
TGTGCCAGCAGAGCTCTGGGAGGACGCGAGCAGTACTTC
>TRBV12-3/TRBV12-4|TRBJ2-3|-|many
CASSLSRDGYTQYF
TGTGCCAGCAGTTTATCCAGGGACGGATATACGCAGTATTTT
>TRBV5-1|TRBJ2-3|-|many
CASSSPDSSTDTQYF
TGCGCCAGCAGCTCACCGGACAGTAGCACAGATACGCAGTATTTT
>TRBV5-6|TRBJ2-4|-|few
CASSLGAQTAKNIQYF
TGTGCCAGCAGCCTCGGGGCACAGACAGCCAAAAACATTCAGTACTTC
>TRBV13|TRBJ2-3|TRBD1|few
CASSSSGTASTDTQYF
TGTGCCAGCAGCTCCTCCGGGACAGCGAGCACAGATACGCAGTATTTT
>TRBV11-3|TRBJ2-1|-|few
CASSRRTANHNEQFF
TGTGCCAGCAGTAGACGGACCGCGAACCACAATGAGCAGTTCTTC
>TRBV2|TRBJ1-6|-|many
CASSDRDWSPLHF
TGTGCCAGCAGTGACAGGGATTGGTCACCCCTCCACTTT
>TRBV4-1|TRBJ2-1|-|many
CASSLRIVVVARASDNEQFF
TGCGCCAGCAGCCTAAGAATCGTAGTTGTCGCCAGGGCGTCAGACAATGAGCAGTTCTTC
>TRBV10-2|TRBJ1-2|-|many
CASSIAIPERGYTF
TGCGCCAGCAGCATCGCCATCCCGGAGAGGGGCTACACCTTC
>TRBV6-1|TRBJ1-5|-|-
CASAGDSNQPQHF
TGTGCCAGCGCCGGAGATAGCAATCAGCCCCAGCATTTT
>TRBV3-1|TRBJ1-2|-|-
CASSLEGEVANYGYTF
TGTGCCAGCAGCCTCGAGGGGGAGGTCGCTAACTATGGCTACACCTTC
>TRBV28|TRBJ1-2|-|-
CASSPDAPTVVYLNYGYTF
TGTGCCAGCAGTCCGGACGCTCCGACAGTAGTTTACCTTAACTATGGCTACACCTTC
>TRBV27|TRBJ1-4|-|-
CASSFAGTTNEKLFF
TGTGCCAGCAGTTTCGCCGGGACAACTAATGAAAAACTGTTTTTT
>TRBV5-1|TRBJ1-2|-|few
CASSLEGLGGYTF
TGCGCCAGCAGCTTGGAGGGTTTGGGTGGCTACACCTTC
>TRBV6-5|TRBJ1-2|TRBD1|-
CASSYIILGQSYGYTF
TGTGCCAGCAGTTACATAATCTTGGGACAGTCCTATGGCTACACCTTC
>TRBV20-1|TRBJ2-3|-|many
CSARGGGREYWADTQYF
TGCAGTGCTAGAGGAGGGGGACGGGAATACTGGGCGGATACGCAGTATTTT
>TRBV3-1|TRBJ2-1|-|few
CASSHPLFVEQFF
TGTGCCAGCAGCCATCCCCTGTTCGTTGAGCAGTTCTTC
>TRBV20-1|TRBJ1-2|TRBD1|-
CSARPGTGRINYGYTF
TGCAGTGCTAGGCCCGGGACAGGGAGAATTAACTATGGCTACACCTTC
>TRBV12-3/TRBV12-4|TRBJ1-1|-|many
CASGLSGLLMSEAFF
TGTGCCAGCGGACTTTCGGGACTTCTGATGTCTGAAGCTTTCTTT
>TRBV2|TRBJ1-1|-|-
CASSKPDGNTEAFF
TGTGCCAGCAGTAAACCCGACGGGAACACTGAAGCTTTCTTT
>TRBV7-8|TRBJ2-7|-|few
CASSLEWDTTLSYEQYF
TGTGCCAGCAGCTTAGAATGGGACACTACACTCTCCTACGAGCAGTACTTC
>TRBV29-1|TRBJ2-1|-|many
CSVNPTDEQFF
TGCAGCGTTAATCCAACGGATGAGCAGTTCTTC
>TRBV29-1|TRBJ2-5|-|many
CSVVESGRTQYF
TGCAGCGTTGTTGAGTCCGGGCGGACCCAGTACTTC
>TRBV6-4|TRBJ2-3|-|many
CASSDSGMERTQYF
TGTGCCAGCAGTGACTCGGGTATGGAGCGTACGCAGTATTTT
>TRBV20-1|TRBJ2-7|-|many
CSARDQTDYEQYF
TGCAGTGCTAGAGATCAAACTGACTACGAGCAGTACTTC
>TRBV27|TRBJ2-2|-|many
CASRSITGELFF
TGTGCCAGCAGAAGTATCACCGGGGAGCTGTTTTTT
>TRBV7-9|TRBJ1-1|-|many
CASSRGANTEAFF
TGTGCCAGCAGCCGAGGGGCGAACACTGAAGCTTTCTTT
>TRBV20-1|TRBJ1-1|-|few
CSAFPSDGRWNTEAFF
TGCAGTGCATTCCCCAGCGACGGTCGATGGAACACTGAAGCTTTCTTT
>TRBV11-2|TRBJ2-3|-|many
CASSERDRCVRDTQYF
TGTGCCAGCAGCGAGCGGGACAGGTGTGTGAGAGATACGCAGTATTTT
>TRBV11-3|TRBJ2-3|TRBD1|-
CASSFRDRDTDTQYF
TGTGCCAGCAGCTTCCGGGACAGGGACACAGATACGCAGTATTTT
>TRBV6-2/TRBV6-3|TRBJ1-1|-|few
CASSYSGAGIGTEAFF
TGTGCCAGCAGTTACTCTGGGGCAGGGATTGGCACTGAAGCTTTCTTT
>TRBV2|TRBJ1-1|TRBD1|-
CASNYRGRGAWTTEAFF
TGTGCCAGCAACTACAGGGGGCGCGGGGCCTGGACCACTGAAGCTTTCTTT
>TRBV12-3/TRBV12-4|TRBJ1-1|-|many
CASSFGVMTFF
TGTGCCAGCAGTTTCGGGGTTATGACTTTCTTT